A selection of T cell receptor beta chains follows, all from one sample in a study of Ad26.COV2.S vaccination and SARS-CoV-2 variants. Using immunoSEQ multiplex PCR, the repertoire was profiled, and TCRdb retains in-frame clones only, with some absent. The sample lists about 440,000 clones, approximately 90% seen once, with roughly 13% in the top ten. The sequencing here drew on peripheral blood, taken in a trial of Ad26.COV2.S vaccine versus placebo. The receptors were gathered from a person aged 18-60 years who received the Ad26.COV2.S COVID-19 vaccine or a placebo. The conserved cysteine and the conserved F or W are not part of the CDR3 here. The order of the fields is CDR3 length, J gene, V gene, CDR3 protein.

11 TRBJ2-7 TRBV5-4 ASSPPAAHEQY
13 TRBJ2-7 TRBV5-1 ASSLAGAPSYEQY
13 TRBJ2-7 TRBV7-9 ASSRTGTGFPEQY
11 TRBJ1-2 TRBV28 ASIVGQGLGCT
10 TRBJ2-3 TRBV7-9 ASSPPGDTQY
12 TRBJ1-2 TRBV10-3 AISESVRVGGYT
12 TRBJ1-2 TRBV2 ASRLGQTNYGYT
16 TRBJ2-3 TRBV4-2 ASSQGVEFTGGTDTQY
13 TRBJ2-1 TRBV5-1 ASSSGPSQYNEQF
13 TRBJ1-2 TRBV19 ASSTLGGGNYGYT
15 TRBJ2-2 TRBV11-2 ASSLGARLARPGELF
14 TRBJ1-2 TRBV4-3 ASSQEPGRNNYGYT
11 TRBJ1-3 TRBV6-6 ASSMGSGNTIY
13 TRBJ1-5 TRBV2 ASKTTPGQNQPQH
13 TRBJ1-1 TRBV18 ASSPLSGVNTEAF
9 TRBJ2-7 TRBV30 AWSGLYEQY
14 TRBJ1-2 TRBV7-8 ASSIYRGRMNYGYT
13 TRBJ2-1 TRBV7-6 ASSLGASGVDEQF
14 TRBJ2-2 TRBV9 ASSVVRATNTGELF
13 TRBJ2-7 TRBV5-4 ASSWVPGPIYEQY
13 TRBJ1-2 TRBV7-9 ASSPDQGGNYGYT
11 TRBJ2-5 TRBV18 ASSPPLQETQY
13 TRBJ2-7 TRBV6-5 ASTGQGVGYYEQY
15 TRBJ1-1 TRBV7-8 ASSLARTTLLNTEAF
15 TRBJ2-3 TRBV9 ASSTKTSGSSTDTQY
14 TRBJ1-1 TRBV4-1 ASSPPQSGGGTEAF
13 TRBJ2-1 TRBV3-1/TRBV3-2 ASSPPTTQDNEQF
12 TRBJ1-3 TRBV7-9 ASSVRSSGNTIY